This is a list of T cell receptor beta chains from one sample in a study of early T cells in non-severe SARS-CoV-2 infection. TCRdb itself ran the 5' RACE reads through MiXCR, one entry per CDR3 protein. The table lists some 87,000 distinct CDR3 sequences, 9% to 13% of them singletons. Source material: whole blood. Receptors originate from an adult who was a healthcare worker with PCR-confirmed SARS-CoV-2 infection or an uninfected control (not recorded which). Both conserved end residues are part of each CDR3. The D gene is left open where the match is weak. The size field is filled for only some rows; it gives once, few, many or a size class.

V gene	J gene	D gene	clone size	CDR3 DNA	CDR3 protein
TRBV7-3	TRBJ2-1	TRBD1	many	TGTGCCAGCAGCCCGCAGGGGGTGAACTACAATGAGCAGTTCTTC	CASSPQGVNYNEQFF
TRBV3-1	TRBJ2-2	-	-	TGTGCCAGCAGCCACGGAAACACCGGGGAGCTGTTTTTT	CASSHGNTGELFF
TRBV15	TRBJ2-1	-	-	TGTGCCACCACCAGGGATTCCTACAATGAGCAGTTCTTC	CATTRDSYNEQFF
TRBV20-1	TRBJ2-3	TRBD2	many	TGCAGTGCTAGACCAAGGATAGCGGGGACCCCAGATACGCAGTATTTT	CSARPRIAGTPDTQYF
TRBV5-1	TRBJ2-3	-	few	TGCGCCAGCAGCTTGGGGCCGGTGGGCAGGGGAGGCACAGATACGCAGTATTTT	CASSLGPVGRGGTDTQYF
TRBV24-1	TRBJ2-1	-	few	TGTGCCACCAGTGAGTTCAGCCCCCTCTCAGAGCAGTTCTTC	CATSEFSPLSEQFF
TRBV20-1	TRBJ1-6	-	-	TGCAGTGCCCCTCCACGAGGGAGTAATTCATCCCTCCACTTT	CSAPPRGSNSSLHF
TRBV28	TRBJ2-1	-	-	TGTGCCAGCAGTTCCACTCGCGGCGGGGGCGCCTACAATGAGCAGTTCTTC	CASSSTRGGGAYNEQFF
TRBV20-1	TRBJ1-2	TRBD1	-	TGCAGTGCTCCGTACGGGACAGGGGTAGCTGGCTACACCTTC	CSAPYGTGVAGYTF
TRBV25-1	TRBJ1-3	-	many	TGTGCCAGCAGTGAAGAGCGCTCTGGAAACACCATATATTTT	CASSEERSGNTIYF
TRBV9	TRBJ2-3	-	-	TGTGCCAGCAGCGGAATTTCACTGTATCCGCAGTATTTT	CASSGISLYPQYF
TRBV6-6	TRBJ2-1	-	few	TGTGCCAGCAGTACGGGACAACCAACCTACAATGAGCAGTTCTTC	CASSTGQPTYNEQFF
TRBV19	TRBJ2-2	-	-	TGTGCCAGTAGTATAGGGAGCGGCGGGGCCACCGGGGAGCTGTTTTTT	CASSIGSGGATGELFF
TRBV28	TRBJ2-1	TRBD1	few	TGTGCCAGCAGTTTATCTGTACCGGGACAGGGGCCGCGCCTAGAGCAGTTCTTC	CASSLSVPGQGPRLEQFF
TRBV7-9	TRBJ2-7	-	many	TGTGCCAGCAGCAGTGGGACAACCTACGAGCAGTACTTC	CASSSGTTYEQYF
TRBV20-1	TRBJ1-1	-	many	TGCAGTGGTGAACAGGGTAGCTCTGAAGCTTTCTTT	CSGEQGSSEAFF
TRBV9	TRBJ2-1	-	many	TGTGCCAGCAGCGTTAGCGCTGGTGGTGAGCAGTTCTTC	CASSVSAGGEQFF
TRBV29-1	TRBJ2-5	TRBD2	-	TGCAGCGTTGAAGAGCAGCGGGGGAACTGGGGGACCCAGTACTTC	CSVEEQRGNWGTQYF
TRBV30	TRBJ1-1	-	few	TGTGCCTGGAGTGTAGCCCCTCGGGTCACTGAAGCTTTCTTT	CAWSVAPRVTEAFF
TRBV7-9	TRBJ2-7	TRBD1	few	TGTGCCAGCAGCTTAGCGAGGGGGCTCCACGAGCAGTACTTC	CASSLARGLHEQYF
TRBV10-3	TRBJ1-1	-	-	TGTGCCATCACCCTAGCAGGAGGTACGAACACTGAAGCTTTCTTT	CAITLAGGTNTEAFF
TRBV24-1	TRBJ2-5	-	many	TGTGCCACCAGTGATCCCTCTAGAGGGGCCGCACGTGAGACCCAGTACTTC	CATSDPSRGAARETQYF
TRBV20-1	TRBJ1-6	-	-	TGCAGTGCTAGAGGGACTGCATCACCCCTCCACTTT	CSARGTASPLHF
TRBV7-7	TRBJ2-5	TRBD1	many	TGTGCTAGCAGCTTAGGGGACAGGGGGCAAGAGACCCAGTACTTC	CASSLGDRGQETQYF
TRBV29-1	TRBJ2-1	-	few	TGCAGCGTTGAAGAAACAGGCTACAGGGCCTACAATGAGCAGTTCTTC	CSVEETGYRAYNEQFF
TRBV10-1	TRBJ2-3	TRBD2	few	TGCGCCAGCAGTGACGGGGGGTGGACAGATACGCAGTATTTT	CASSDGGWTDTQYF
TRBV7-6	TRBJ2-1	-	many	TGTGCCAGCAGCCCCCCGGCAACCCGGGGGTTATACAATGAGCAGTTCTTC	CASSPPATRGLYNEQFF
TRBV6-5	TRBJ2-7	-	-	TGTGCCAGCAGTTCGACCGCCAGGGTTAGCTCCTACGAGCAGTACTTC	CASSSTARVSSYEQYF
TRBV20-1	TRBJ2-1	-	many	TGCAGTGCTAGAGAGATTTTTAACTCCTATCCCTCCTACAATGAGCAGTTCTTC	CSAREIFNSYPSYNEQFF
TRBV6-2/TRBV6-3	TRBJ2-7	-	few	TGTGCCAGCAGTTACCGCGGACTTATCGGCGAGCAGTACTTC	CASSYRGLIGEQYF
TRBV7-8	TRBJ2-1	TRBD2	few	TGTGCCAGCAGCTTAGAGGGACTAGCGGGAGTATCCTACAATGAGCAGTTCTTC	CASSLEGLAGVSYNEQFF
TRBV28	TRBJ2-3	-	many	TGTGCCAGCAGTTCCCTTCGCTGGGCCGCCCCAGATACGCAGTATTTT	CASSSLRWAAPDTQYF
TRBV20-1	TRBJ2-2	TRBD2	once	TGCAGTGCTCGGAGCGGGAGGATCACCGGGGAGCTGTTTTTT	CSARSGRITGELFF
TRBV4-2	TRBJ1-2	-	few	TGTGCCAGCAGCCAAGGAGAACTCTATGGCTACACCTTC	CASSQGELYGYTF
TRBV4-1	TRBJ2-2	-	many	TGCGCCAGCAGCCTGTCAGGGGATGGCGGGGAGCTGTTTTTT	CASSLSGDGGELFF
TRBV5-6	TRBJ1-2	-	-	TGTGCCAGCAGCTTGGCACCGGCGGGGGCGGAAGGCTACACCTTC	CASSLAPAGAEGYTF
TRBV18	TRBJ1-5	-	-	TGTGCCAGCTCACCTCTACCCAGGACAGACCTCCATCAGCCCCAGCATTTT	CASSPLPRTDLHQPQHF
TRBV5-1	TRBJ2-7	-	many	TGCGCCAGCAGCTTTGGGGCCACCTACTCCTACGAGCAGTACTTC	CASSFGATYSYEQYF
TRBV3-1	TRBJ2-7	-	-	TGTGCCAGCAGCCAGAGAGACAGGCGGATGTACTTC	CASSQRDRRMYF
TRBV10-3	TRBJ2-7	-	-	TGTGCCATCACCAGGGGGGACTCCTACGAGCAGTACTTC	CAITRGDSYEQYF
TRBV27	TRBJ1-1	-	many	TGTGCCAGCACCACTCTCAGCGGGAATGAAGCTTTCTTT	CASTTLSGNEAFF
TRBV6-4	TRBJ1-5	-	few	TGTGCCAGCAGTGAATCGGGTCGGGGTCAGCCCCAGCATTTT	CASSESGRGQPQHF
TRBV6-5	TRBJ1-6	-	many	TGTGCCAGCAGTTACTACCCCCTGGACAGCTATTCACCCCTCCACTTT	CASSYYPLDSYSPLHF
TRBV9	TRBJ2-7	TRBD2	few	TGTGCCAGCAGCGCCTCTACCGGGACTAGGGGATCTTACGAGCAGTACTTC	CASSASTGTRGSYEQYF
TRBV12-3/TRBV12-4	TRBJ2-5	-	many	TGTGCCAGCAGCCCTATCCATATTCACAGGTACCAAGAGACCCAGTACTTC	CASSPIHIHRYQETQYF
TRBV4-1	TRBJ2-3	TRBD1	many	TGCGCCAGCAGACAGGGGGAAGGCGCAGATACGCAGTATTTT	CASRQGEGADTQYF
TRBV28	TRBJ2-7	-	few	TGTGCCAGCAGTTTAAGGGAAGCCACCTACGAGCAGTACTTC	CASSLREATYEQYF
TRBV3-1	TRBJ2-7	-	-	TGTGCCAGCAGCCCATTCCAGGGAACCGATTCCTACGAGCAGTACTTC	CASSPFQGTDSYEQYF
TRBV18	TRBJ2-7	-	-	TGTGCCAGCTCACCGAAAACCTCCTACGAGCAGTACTTC	CASSPKTSYEQYF
TRBV9	TRBJ2-3	TRBD2	few	TGTGCCAGCAGCGTAAGCGGGGGTAGCACAGATACGCAGTATTTT	CASSVSGGSTDTQYF
TRBV3-1	TRBJ2-7	-	-	TGTGCCAGCAGCCAAGAACTCGAGCAGTACTTC	CASSQELEQYF
TRBV5-1	TRBJ2-7	-	many	TGCGCCAGCAGCTTATACAGCCTTTCGAGCTCCTACGAGCAGTACTTC	CASSLYSLSSSYEQYF
TRBV27	TRBJ1-6	-	-	TGTGCCAGCGCCTACAGGGACTCACCCCTCCACTTT	CASAYRDSPLHF